This T cell receptor beta chain was identified during a study of early T cells in non-severe SARS-CoV-2 infection (dated by TCRdb to 2020 to 2023). Background on the whole study: Because TCR sequencing was done on bulk RNA from unsorted whole blood, the alpha and beta chains could not be paired. Study-wide conclusions, independent of this receptor: VDJdb matching was skewed toward anti-spike CD8 responses and likely underestimated virus-specific expansions, missing private and CD4 specificities.

For CDR1 and CDR2, the germline V gene lists SNHLY and FYNNEI. The CDR3 sequence holds 12 residues, the cysteine and phenylalanine included. Kept here is only the CDR3 DNA, which spans 36 bases and is read in frame from base 1. The germline ends are 3 bases apart after V is trimmed by 2 bases and J by 1 base. Set within a cohort of healthcare workers in London, UK, this nested case-control study involved weekly PCR testing of nasopharyngeal swabs along with blood sampling. Healthcare workers were recruited during the week of the UK lockdown, between 23 and 31 March 2020, and followed weekly for up to 16 weeks. To prepare the library, 5' RACE was applied. The sample was run on a NextSeq 500. To correct for sequencing error and PCR bias, the TCR library protocol tagged individual cDNA molecules with unique molecular identifiers. Both TCR alpha and beta chains were sequenced, and tight co-correlation was observed between alpha and beta sequence abundances in each sample. Turning to the authors' computational methods: Decombinator V4 was used to annotate TCR sequences for V gene, J gene and CDR3. TCRs were defined as expanded if a significant change between any two time points was detected under a Poisson model with p below 0.0001. TCR abundances were normalised to the total number of TCRs sequenced per sample and expressed as counts per million. MAIT TCRs were defined by TRAV1-2 paired with TRAJ12, TRAJ20 or TRAJ33, and iNKT TCRs by TRAV10 paired with TRAJ18. VDJdb, accessed 1 November 2021, was searched for CMV, EBV and SARS-CoV-2 annotated TCRs, excluding TCRs annotated for multiple antigens. Starting from the raw public reads, TCRdb applied fastp trimming at Q25, assembled clones with MiXCR and retained in-frame beta chains. One record per CDR3 amino acid sequence lists the most common genes and DNA. TCRdb's processing, not the study's, gives the V and J calls here. This sample has around 34,000 distinct CDR3 sequences in its table, and 4.5% to 5.5% of those were observed once. Roughly 17% of the sample is held by the ten biggest clonotypes.

Turning to this clonotype: Its antigen is still unknown. Per-base qualities were not stored, and no clone one base away is much larger.

This sequence was found in an adult who was a healthcare worker with PCR-confirmed SARS-CoV-2 infection or an uninfected control (not recorded which). Recombination connected TRBV2 to TRBJ2-7, with the D gene uncertain. The sequenced sample consisted of whole blood. The CDR3 has the sequence CASSEMSYEQYF. The base sequence is TGTGCCAGCAGTGAAATGTCCTACGAGCAGTACTTC.